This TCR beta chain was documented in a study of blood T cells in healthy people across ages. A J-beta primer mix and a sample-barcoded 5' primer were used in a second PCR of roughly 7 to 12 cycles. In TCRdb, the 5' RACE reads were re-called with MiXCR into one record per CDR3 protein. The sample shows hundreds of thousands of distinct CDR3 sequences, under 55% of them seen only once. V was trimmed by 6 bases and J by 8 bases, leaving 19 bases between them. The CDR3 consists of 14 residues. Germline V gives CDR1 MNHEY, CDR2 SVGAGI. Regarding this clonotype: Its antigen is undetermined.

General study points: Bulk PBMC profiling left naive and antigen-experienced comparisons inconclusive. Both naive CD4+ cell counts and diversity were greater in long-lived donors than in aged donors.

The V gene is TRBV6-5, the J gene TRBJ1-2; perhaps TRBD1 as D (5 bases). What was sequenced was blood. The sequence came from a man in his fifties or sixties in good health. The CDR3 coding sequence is TGTGCCAGCAGCTTAGACGGTCCTTGGGACGGCTACACCTTC. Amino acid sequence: CASSLDGPWDGYTF.